This record looks at one T cell receptor beta chain sequence and its context. The antigen remains undetermined. This same CDR3 is encoded by further DNA sequences in the sample. The data were obtained in a study of cytomegalovirus exposure and HLA in healthy donors. Study-level background: Most genotyped donors, approximately 77% of 398, had Caucasian-associated genetic ancestry.

General study results and limits: Available immune exposure information was restricted to CMV serostatus only.

The PCR had 60 Vbeta and 13 Jbeta primers. The table came from immunoSEQ multiplex PCR; TCRdb's copy has only in-frame clones and leaves some out. Of roughly 69,000 clones in the sample, approximately 76% were seen once. The germline CDR1 and CDR2 sequences are SNHLY and FYNNEI. CDR3 length equals 15 residues. V shed 6 bases, J shed 0 bases, and the junction held 4 bases outside the gene matches. The chain employs TRBV2 and TRBJ2-3, with 9 bases lining up with TRBD2. Sequencing was performed on PBMCs. This TCR derives from a man aged 45-65 years in good health and CMV-seronegative. CDR3 sequence: CASRYSGGSTDTQYF. The DNA for the CDR3 is TGTGCCAGCAGATATAGCGGGGGAAGCACAGATACGCAGTATTTT.